This T cell receptor (beta chain) was obtained from a study of shared clonotypes between healthy human individuals. Each subset's genomic DNA was shared equally among a number of immunoSEQ plates. The assay was immunoSEQ multiplex PCR, and TCRdb's table has in-frame clones only and misses some. The top ten clones hold 11% of a sample with approximately 240,000 clones, just over 65% of them seen once. Investigators divided CD4+ cells into CD45RA+ naive and CD45RA-negative memory subsets. Findings and limits, study-wide: As a rule, naive subsets had a larger estimated richness than memory subsets.

As for this clone: Its antigen is not identified.

Sequenced sample: memory CD4+ T cells sorted from blood. Subset noted: CD45RA-negative fraction. The clonotype comes from a man aged 25-40 years in good health.

The CDR3 DNA reads TGCGCCAGCAGCAGGGGGGGACAAGGAGCAGATACGCAGTATTTT. It is translated as CASSRGGQGADTQYF. The V call is TRBV5-1, the J call TRBJ2-3; D may be TRBD2 (7 bases). Trimming removed 4 bases at V and 4 bases at J, with 16 bases between. Germline V gene data show CDR1 as SGHRS and CDR2 as YFSETQ. The CDR3 sequence is 15 residues long.